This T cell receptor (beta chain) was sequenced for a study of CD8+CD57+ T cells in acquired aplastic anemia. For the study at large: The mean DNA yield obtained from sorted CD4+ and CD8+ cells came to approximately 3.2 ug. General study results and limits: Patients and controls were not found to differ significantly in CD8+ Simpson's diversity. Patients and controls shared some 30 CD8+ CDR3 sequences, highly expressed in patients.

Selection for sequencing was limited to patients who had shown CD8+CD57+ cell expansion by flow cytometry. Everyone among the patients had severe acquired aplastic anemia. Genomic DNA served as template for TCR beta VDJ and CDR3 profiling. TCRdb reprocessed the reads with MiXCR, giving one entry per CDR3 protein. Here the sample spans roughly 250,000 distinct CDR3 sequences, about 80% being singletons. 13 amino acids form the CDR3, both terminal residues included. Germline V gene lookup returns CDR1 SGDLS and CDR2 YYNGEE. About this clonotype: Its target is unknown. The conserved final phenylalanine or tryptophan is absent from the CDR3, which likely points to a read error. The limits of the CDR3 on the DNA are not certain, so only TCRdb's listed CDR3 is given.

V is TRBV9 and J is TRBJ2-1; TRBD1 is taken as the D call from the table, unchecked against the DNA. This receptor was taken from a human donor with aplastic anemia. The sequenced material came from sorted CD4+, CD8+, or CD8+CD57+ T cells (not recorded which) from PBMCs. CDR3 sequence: CASSDGGQSTESL.